The rows below give T cell receptor beta chains drawn from one sample of a study of blood T cell repertoires in COVID-19. Using immunoSEQ multiplex PCR, the repertoire was profiled, and TCRdb retains in-frame clones only, with some absent. The table lists around 130,000 clones, more than 90% of them singletons. The sequencing sample was made of peripheral blood. The source is a man in his fifties or sixties with active COVID-19. The CDR3 runs from the conserved cysteine through the conserved F or W. D genes are given only for firm matches. Expanded clones are given a class, and other clones once, few, many or no size at all.

D gene: NA
clone size: NA
J gene: TRBJ2-7
V gene: TRBV2
CDR3 DNA: TGTGCCAGCACCCCAACAGGGCGTTGGGGGGAGCAGTACTTC
CDR3 protein: CASTPTGRWGEQYF

D gene: NA
clone size: NA
J gene: TRBJ2-3
V gene: TRBV27
CDR3 DNA: TGTGCCAGCAGCCTTATATCGTCGGCGGGGCGCACAGATACGCAGTATTTT
CDR3 protein: CASSLISSAGRTDTQYF

D gene: NA
clone size: NA
J gene: TRBJ2-1
V gene: TRBV7-3
CDR3 DNA: TGTGCCAGCAGCTTATCGGCCAACAGCAATGAGCAGTTCTTC
CDR3 protein: CASSLSANSNEQFF

D gene: NA
clone size: NA
J gene: TRBJ2-5
V gene: TRBV21-1
CDR3 DNA: TGTGCCAGCAGCAAAGTGTTAAGGGACAGGGTACGGGAGACCCAGTACTTC
CDR3 protein: CASSKVLRDRVRETQYF

D gene: TRBD1
clone size: NA
J gene: TRBJ2-2
V gene: TRBV9
CDR3 DNA: TGTGCCAGCAGCGCGACAGGGGTGGCCGGGGAGCTGTTTTTT
CDR3 protein: CASSATGVAGELFF

D gene: TRBD2
clone size: NA
J gene: TRBJ2-3
V gene: TRBV15
CDR3 DNA: TGTGCCACCAGCAGAGTTAGCGGGGGGGCAGCAGATACGCAGTATTTT
CDR3 protein: CATSRVSGGAADTQYF

D gene: NA
clone size: NA
J gene: TRBJ2-1
V gene: TRBV27
CDR3 DNA: TGTGCCAGCAGTTTAGAAGGGCAGGGATGGAATGAGCAGTTCTTC
CDR3 protein: CASSLEGQGWNEQFF

D gene: TRBD2
clone size: NA
J gene: TRBJ2-1
V gene: TRBV5-4
CDR3 DNA: TGTGCCAGCAGCAAGAAGGGACTAGCGGACAATGAGCAGTTCTTC
CDR3 protein: CASSKKGLADNEQFF

D gene: NA
clone size: NA
J gene: TRBJ2-5
V gene: TRBV9
CDR3 DNA: TGTGCCAGCAGCGTAGGCTCTGGGGGGGAGACCCAGTACTTC
CDR3 protein: CASSVGSGGETQYF

D gene: NA
clone size: NA
J gene: TRBJ1-4
V gene: TRBV27
CDR3 DNA: TGTGCCAGCGGCAGGGTAGGGACTAATGAAAAACTGTTTTTT
CDR3 protein: CASGRVGTNEKLFF

D gene: NA
clone size: NA
J gene: TRBJ2-5
V gene: TRBV14
CDR3 DNA: TGTGCCAGCAGTAGGCTTAACGTCGGGAGCTCCCAAGAGACCCAGTACTTC
CDR3 protein: CASSRLNVGSSQETQYF

D gene: NA
clone size: NA
J gene: TRBJ2-5
V gene: TRBV14
CDR3 DNA: TGTGCCAGCAGCCAATTCGGGGTAACCAAAGAGACCCAGTACTTC
CDR3 protein: CASSQFGVTKETQYF

D gene: TRBD1
clone size: NA
J gene: TRBJ2-3
V gene: TRBV9
CDR3 DNA: TGTGCCAGCAGCGTAGAGGCGGGACAGGGGGGAGATACGCAGTATTTT
CDR3 protein: CASSVEAGQGGDTQYF

D gene: NA
clone size: NA
J gene: TRBJ1-2
V gene: TRBV9
CDR3 DNA: TGTGCCAGCAGCGTAGGGGGCAGCGAAAGCATCTATGGCTACACCTTC
CDR3 protein: CASSVGGSESIYGYTF

D gene: NA
clone size: NA
J gene: TRBJ1-1
V gene: TRBV12-3/TRBV12-4
CDR3 DNA: TGTGCCAGCAGTTTCATAGTGAACACTGAAGCTTTCTTT
CDR3 protein: CASSFIVNTEAFF

D gene: NA
clone size: NA
J gene: TRBJ2-3
V gene: TRBV15
CDR3 DNA: TGTGCCACCAGGCGGGCAGGGGGGACAGATACGCAGTATTTT
CDR3 protein: CATRRAGGTDTQYF

D gene: TRBD2
clone size: once
J gene: TRBJ2-1
V gene: TRBV5-4
CDR3 DNA: TGTGCCAGCAGAGGGACTAGCGGGGGGGACAATGAGCAGTTCTTC
CDR3 protein: CASRGTSGGDNEQFF

D gene: NA
clone size: NA
J gene: TRBJ2-6
V gene: TRBV25-1
CDR3 DNA: TGTGCCGCCAGGGACTCTGGGGCCAACGTCCTGACTTTC
CDR3 protein: CAARDSGANVLTF

D gene: NA
clone size: NA
J gene: TRBJ1-1
V gene: TRBV5-1
CDR3 DNA: TGCGCCAGCAGCTTGGATGGCAGAAACACTGAAGCTTTCTTT
CDR3 protein: CASSLDGRNTEAFF

D gene: TRBD2
clone size: NA
J gene: TRBJ2-3
V gene: TRBV6-5
CDR3 DNA: TGTGCCAGCAGTTCGCGGGGGGGCGTGTTAGATACGCAGTATTTT
CDR3 protein: CASSSRGGVLDTQYF

D gene: NA
clone size: NA
J gene: TRBJ1-1
V gene: TRBV29-1
CDR3 DNA: TGCAGCGTGCAGGAGAACACTGAAGCTTTCTTT
CDR3 protein: CSVQENTEAFF

D gene: TRBD1
clone size: NA
J gene: TRBJ2-7
V gene: TRBV7-2
CDR3 DNA: TGTGCCAGCAGCTCGGGACAGCCAAAGGGCGAGCAGTACTTC
CDR3 protein: CASSSGQPKGEQYF

D gene: NA
clone size: NA
J gene: TRBJ2-2
V gene: TRBV6-1
CDR3 DNA: TGTGCCAGCAGTGAAGCCGGATATGGGGCGGGAACCCCGGGCGGGGAGCTGTTTTTT
CDR3 protein: CASSEAGYGAGTPGGELFF

D gene: TRBD2
clone size: NA
J gene: TRBJ2-5
V gene: TRBV11-2
CDR3 DNA: TGTGCCAGCAGCTTAGCCCCCCGCGGGACTAGCGGGAGCTCGAAGACCCAGTACTTC
CDR3 protein: CASSLAPRGTSGSSKTQYF

D gene: NA
clone size: NA
J gene: TRBJ2-1
V gene: TRBV7-7
CDR3 DNA: TGTGCCAGCAGCTTAGGTCCTAGGGGCAATGAGCAGTTCTTC
CDR3 protein: CASSLGPRGNEQFF

D gene: TRBD1
clone size: NA
J gene: TRBJ1-2
V gene: TRBV6-6
CDR3 DNA: TGTGCCAGCAGTCCCGACAGGGGGCCAAGAGGGGAGTATGGCTACACCTTC
CDR3 protein: CASSPDRGPRGEYGYTF

D gene: TRBD1
clone size: NA
J gene: TRBJ2-1
V gene: TRBV6-5
CDR3 DNA: TGTGCCAGCACCCGGGACAGGGCGTCGAACAATGAGCAGTTCTTC
CDR3 protein: CASTRDRASNNEQFF

D gene: NA
clone size: NA
J gene: TRBJ1-4
V gene: TRBV5-6
CDR3 DNA: TGTGCCAGCAGCTTCGGGACAAGTAATGAAAAACTGTTTTTT
CDR3 protein: CASSFGTSNEKLFF